The 15 T cell receptor beta chains below all came from one sample that was sequenced in a study of graft-versus-host responses after intestinal transplantation. Clones were read by immunoSEQ multiplex PCR, and TCRdb kept only the in-frame ones, dropping some. The table lists tens of thousands of clones, around 86% of them singletons. Sequencing used PBMCs, obtained about 1,000 days after transplant. These receptors came from a human patient who received an intestinal transplant, so some T cells may come from the graft donor.

The chain combines TRBV27 with TRBJ2-1; the match to TRBD2 covers 10 bases. The germline CDR1 and CDR2 sequences are MNHEY and SMNVEV (reference sequence). V lost 2 bases, J lost 8 bases, and 6 bases stayed unmatched. CDR3 length: 15 amino acids. The chain's CDR3 is CASSLLAGAAHEQFF. In DNA, the CDR3 is TGTGCCAGCAGTTTACTAGCGGGGGCTGCACATGAGCAGTTCTTC.

The chain couples TRBV5-1 to TRBJ2-3; 7 bases are shared with TRBD1. The CDR3 contains 15 residues. V was pared by 4 bases and J by 6 bases, with 11 bases of the junction left unmatched. In germline, CDR1 is SGHRS, CDR2 YFSETQ. The CDR3 sequence: CASSGSTGFMDTQYF. The DNA for the CDR3 is TGCGCCAGCAGCGGATCGACAGGGTTTATGGATACGCAGTATTTT.

The chain recombines TRBV18 with TRBJ1-5; D ambiguous. The germline V gene has CDR1 KGHSH and CDR2 LQKENI. There are 12 residues in the CDR3. Trimming took 4 bases from V and 3 from J, leaving 4 bases between them. The DNA for the CDR3 is TGTGCCAGCTCACTGTACAATCAGCCCCAGCATTTT. Translation gives CASSLYNQPQHF.

V and J are TRBV29-1 and TRBJ1-4; no definite D call. V lost 4 bases, J lost 3 bases, and 6 bases lay in between. This CDR3 is built from 12 residues. Germline V gene lookup returns CDR1 SQVTM and CDR2 ANQGSEA. The CDR3 coding sequence is TGCAGCGTTGGGGTAGCTAATGAAAAACTGTTTTTT. Protein product: CSVGVANEKLFF.

The chain couples TRBV30 to TRBJ1-5, with D perhaps matching TRBD1 (5 bases). This CDR3 contains 12 residues. Trimming removed 0 bases at V and 7 bases at J, with 7 bases between. The germline CDR1 and CDR2 sequences are GTSNPN and SVGIG (reference sequence). Here the CDR3 DNA reads TGTGCCTGGAGTGTACGGGGGCAGCCCCAGCATTTT. This translates into CAWSVRGQPQHF.

This sequence joins TRBV30 and TRBJ2-3, with 7 bases aligning to TRBD2. The CDR3 covers 16 residues. J lost 1 base, V lost 0 bases, and 7 bases had no gene match. In germline, CDR1 is GTSNPN, CDR2 SVGIG (reference sequence). The CDR3 region is CAWSVDWAGGTDTQYF. The CDR3 DNA follows: TGTGCCTGGAGTGTAGACTGGGCGGGGGGCACAGATACGCAGTATTTT.

J is TRBJ2-5 and V is TRBV5-1; D unresolved. Looked up from germline, CDR1 is SGHRS and CDR2 is YFSETQ. The length of the CDR3 is 14 residues. The V end lost 9 bases, the J end lost 3 bases, and 18 bases lay between the germline ends. The CDR3, as DNA: TGCGCCACCTCACCGGGCGCATTGAAAGAGACCCAGTACTTC. Protein: CATSPGALKETQYF.

With respect to this clone: An end of the junction differs from the germline gene, which may be a read error. V gene TRBV7-3 combines with J gene TRBJ1-6; 7 bases map to TRBD1. The CDR3 extends over 17 amino acids. In germline, CDR1 is SGHTA, CDR2 FQGTGA. Here the CDR3 reads CASSLTLTGTADSPLHF. Here the CDR3 DNA reads TGTGCCAGCAGCCTAACCCTAACCGGGACAGCGGATTCACCCCTCCACTTT.

CDR3 amino acids: CASSLAVPLSSYNEQFF. CDR3 DNA sequence: TGTGCCAGCAGCTTAGCGGTCCCCTTGAGCTCCTACAATGAGCAGTTCTTC. The V and J genes are TRBV5-4 and TRBJ2-1, with a weak D call TRBD2 (5 bases). The V gene lost 2 bases and the J gene lost 0 bases, with 15 bases spanning the gap. This CDR3 spans 17 amino acids. Germline V gene lookup returns CDR1 SGHNT and CDR2 YYREEE (reference sequence).

The sample holds one count of this clone. The CDR3 protein is CASSLTTQNTEAFF. The CDR3 region has the DNA TGTGCCAGCAGCTTAACGACCCAAAACACTGAAGCTTTCTTT. The chain uses TRBV7-9 and TRBJ1-1; D call uncertain. V was cut by 2 bases and J by 2 bases, with 9 bases left in between. This CDR3 has 14 amino acids. Germline assignment: CDR1 SEHNR and CDR2 FQNEAQ (reference sequence).

This chain links TRBV29-1 with TRBJ2-7; D might be TRBD2 (5 bases). Germline V gene sequence: CDR1 SQVTM, CDR2 ANQGSEA. The CDR3 has 13 amino acids. V was pared by 2 bases and J by 6 bases, with 14 bases between. The CDR3 DNA follows: TGCAGCGTTGAACTGGGAGTAATCGGCGAGCAGTACTTC. It yields the protein CSVELGVIGEQYF.

The chain links TRBV27 to TRBJ1-2; the D is unclear. V was trimmed by 5 bases and J by 0 bases, leaving 13 bases between them. Germline values: CDR1 MNHEY, CDR2 SMNVEV (reference sequence). The CDR3 has 15 amino acids. DNA of the CDR3: TGTGCCAGCAGTGCCGGGAAGCCCACTAACTATGGCTACACCTTC. Translating gives CASSAGKPTNYGYTF.

The chain joins TRBV6-4 to TRBJ2-2; weak D call: TRBD2 (6 bases). The CDR3 contains 14 residues. V was cut by 0 bases and J by 4 bases, with 6 bases left in between. Germline V gene sequence: CDR1 MRHNA, CDR2 SNTAGT. The CDR3 DNA reads as TGTGCCAGCAGTGACTCGGGGGGCACCGGGGAGCTGTTTTTT. Translating gives CASSDSGGTGELFF.

A few counts support this clone. The V call is TRBV11-2, the J call TRBJ1-6, with unresolved D. The CDR3 runs to 12 residues. Germline CDR1 and CDR2: SGHAT and FQNNGV. With 5 bases removed from V and 6 bases from J, the gap between germline ends came to 5 bases. In DNA form, the CDR3 reads TGTGCCAGCAGCGAATCTAATTCACCCCTCCACTTT. This codes for CASSESNSPLHF.

This sequence joins TRBV5-1 and TRBJ2-3; 7 nucleotides line up with TRBD2. CDR1 and CDR2 from the germline V gene are SGHRS and YFSETQ. The CDR3 length is 19 residues. Losses at the gene ends were 4 bases for V and 3 bases for J; bases not matched to a gene: 20. CDR3 bases: TGCGCCAGCAGCCCTCACGCCCGCGCCGATAGCGGGTATACAGATACGCAGTATTTT. Amino acids: CASSPHARADSGYTDTQYF.